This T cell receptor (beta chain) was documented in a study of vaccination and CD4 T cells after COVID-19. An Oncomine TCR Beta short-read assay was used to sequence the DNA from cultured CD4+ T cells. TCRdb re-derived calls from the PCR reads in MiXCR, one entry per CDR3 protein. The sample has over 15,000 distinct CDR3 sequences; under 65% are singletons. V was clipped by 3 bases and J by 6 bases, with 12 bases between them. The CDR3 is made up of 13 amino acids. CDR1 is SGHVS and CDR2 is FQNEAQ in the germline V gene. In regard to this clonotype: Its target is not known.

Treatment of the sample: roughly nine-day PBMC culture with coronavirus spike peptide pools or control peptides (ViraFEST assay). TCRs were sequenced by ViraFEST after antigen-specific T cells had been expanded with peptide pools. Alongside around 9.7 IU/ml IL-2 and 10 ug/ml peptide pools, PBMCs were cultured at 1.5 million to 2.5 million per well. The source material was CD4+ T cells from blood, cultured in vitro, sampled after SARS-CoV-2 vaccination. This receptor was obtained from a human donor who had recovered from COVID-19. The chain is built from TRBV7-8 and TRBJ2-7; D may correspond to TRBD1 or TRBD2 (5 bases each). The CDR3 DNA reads TGTGCCAGCAGCTTTATGGGGGATGGCGAGCAGTACTTC. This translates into CASSFMGDGEQYF.